Presented here are 6 T cell receptor beta chains from one specimen sequenced in a study of T and B cells in COVID-19 patients. BIOMED2 TRB-A/B primer pools were used in multiplex TRB PCR. Each CDR3 protein is one row after TCRdb ran MiXCR on the multiplex PCR reads. The sample lists 5,000 or so distinct CDR3 sequences, 20% occurring once. From blood, roughly 220-550 ng of genomic DNA served as TRB template. What was sequenced was blood. Source of these receptors: a human donor who had recovered from COVID-19.

The genes are TRBV29-1 and TRBJ2-1; 10 bases align to TRBD2. The germline V gene has CDR1 SQVTM and CDR2 ANQGSEA. V was clipped by 4 bases and J by 15 bases; unmatched bases: 9. The CDR3 has 12 residues. The CDR3 is CSVGTSGPSPFF. For the CDR3, the DNA is TGCAGCGTTGGGACTAGCGGCCCTTCTCCGTTCTTC.

This clonotype ranks as medium-sized. This sequence joins TRBV6-6 and TRBJ2-5; no clear D. In germline, CDR1 is MNHNY, CDR2 SVGAGI (reference sequence). CDR3 size: 15 residues. The V end lost 5 bases, the J end lost 0 bases, and 13 bases lay between the germline ends. The CDR3 DNA follows: TGTGCCAGCAGTCACTGGGGTGGGGACCAAGAGACCCAGTACTTC. Translation: CASSHWGGDQETQYF.

This clonotype is medium-sized in the sample. The V call is TRBV5-4, the J call TRBJ1-2; D gene unclear. Trimming took 0 bases from V and 1 from J, leaving 7 bases between them. Germline values: CDR1 SGHNT, CDR2 YYREEE (reference sequence). The CDR3 is 14 residues long. CDR3 sequence reads: CASSLGQINYGYTF. CDR3 nucleotides: TGTGCCAGCAGCTTGGGGCAGATTAACTATGGCTACACCTTC.

This clonotype is labeled as medium-sized. The gene calls are TRBV6-6 and TRBJ2-1; 9 nucleotides match TRBD2. CDR1 and CDR2 (germline): MNHNY, SVGAGI (reference sequence). Trimming at V came to 7 bases and at J to 5 bases, leaving 6 bases not matched to a gene. The length of the CDR3 is 14 residues. The CDR3: CASKGGGGNNEQFF. CDR3 DNA sequence: TGTGCCAGCAAAGGCGGGGGGGGTAACAATGAGCAGTTCTTC.

By frequency in the sample, this clonotype is medium-sized. The gene calls are TRBV6-5 and TRBJ2-5; 8 bases are a match to TRBD1. CDR1 and CDR2 (germline): MNHEY, SVGAGI. V trimming: 0 bases; J trimming: 4 bases; junction bases outside the gene matches: 4. The CDR3 has 15 amino acids. The CDR3 reads CASSYSSDRGETQYF. As DNA, the CDR3 is TGTGCCAGCAGTTACTCTTCAGACAGGGGAGAGACCCAGTACTTC.

This clonotype has more than one count but fewer than ten. The chain uses TRBV11-2 and TRBJ2-1, with TRBD2 identical over 9 bases. Losses at the gene ends were 5 bases for V and 5 bases for J; bases not matched to a gene: 13. The length of the CDR3 is 17 residues. The germline V gene has CDR1 SGHAT and CDR2 FQNNGV. CDR3 coding DNA: TGTGCCAGCAGCCGCGGGAAGGGCGGGAGGGTCGACAATGAGCAGTTCTTC. Its protein product is CASSRGKGGRVDNEQFF.